Listed below are T cell receptor beta chains from one sample, sequenced in a study of CD8 T cells in ankylosing spondylitis. MiXCR, applied by TCRdb to the 5' RACE reads, yields one record per CDR3 protein. The sample yields 30,000 to 40,000 distinct CDR3 sequences, 10% seen once. Material: blood, either unsorted or a sorted T cell fraction (not recorded which). The receptor set was obtained from a male donor with ankylosing spondylitis or in good health (not recorded which). The CDR3 runs from the conserved cysteine through the conserved F or W. A D gene is named only where the DNA matches it firmly. Where a row states a size, it is once, few, many or the class of an expanded clone; other rows omit it.

v_gene: TRBV11-2; abundance: many; j_gene: TRBJ2-1; d_gene: -; CDR3nt: TGTGCCAGCAGCTTAGTTCCCAGGGGGCAGGTAATCGCGGGAGATCGATACAATGAGCAGTTCTTC; CDR3aa: CASSLVPRGQVIAGDRYNEQFF
v_gene: TRBV11-2; abundance: -; j_gene: TRBJ2-5; d_gene: -; CDR3nt: TGTGCCAGCAGCTTGAACAGTAAAGAGACCCAGTACTTC; CDR3aa: CASSLNSKETQYF
v_gene: TRBV12-3/TRBV12-4; abundance: many; j_gene: TRBJ2-1; d_gene: -; CDR3nt: TGTGCCAGCAGTTTAACGAGGTCTGATTACAATGAGCAGTTCTTC; CDR3aa: CASSLTRSDYNEQFF
v_gene: TRBV29-1; abundance: many; j_gene: TRBJ2-1; d_gene: -; CDR3nt: TGCAGCGTCGGGAAAGGGGGGGGTACCTACAATGAGCAGTTCTTC; CDR3aa: CSVGKGGGTYNEQFF
v_gene: TRBV7-9; abundance: many; j_gene: TRBJ2-6; d_gene: -; CDR3nt: TGTGCCAGCAGCTCCCGGGGGCCAGACTCTGGGGCCAACGTCCTGACTTTC; CDR3aa: CASSSRGPDSGANVLTF
v_gene: TRBV7-8; abundance: many; j_gene: TRBJ2-5; d_gene: -; CDR3nt: TGTGCCAGCAGCTCGGAAGGGGACCAAGAGACCCAGTACTTC; CDR3aa: CASSSEGDQETQYF
v_gene: TRBV2; abundance: many; j_gene: TRBJ2-1; d_gene: -; CDR3nt: TGTGCCAGCAGTGGCGGTCGGCAGGCCAACAATGAGCAGTTCTTC; CDR3aa: CASSGGRQANNEQFF
v_gene: TRBV5-1; abundance: many; j_gene: TRBJ2-3; d_gene: -; CDR3nt: TGCGCCAGCAGCTTGGACTTGGGGCTCCTGACAGATACGCAGTATTTT; CDR3aa: CASSLDLGLLTDTQYF
v_gene: TRBV15; abundance: many; j_gene: TRBJ2-7; d_gene: -; CDR3nt: TGTGCCACCAGCAGGGAGGGTCGGACCACAACCTACGAGCAGTACTTC; CDR3aa: CATSREGRTTTYEQYF
v_gene: TRBV11-2; abundance: many; j_gene: TRBJ2-4; d_gene: TRBD2; CDR3nt: TGTGCCAGCAGCTTAGCTGCGGGAGGTAGAGACATTCAGTACTTC; CDR3aa: CASSLAAGGRDIQYF
v_gene: TRBV19; abundance: -; j_gene: TRBJ1-5; d_gene: -; CDR3nt: TGTGCCAGTAGCAAAAGAGGGGATTGGGATCAGCCCCAGCATTTT; CDR3aa: CASSKRGDWDQPQHF
v_gene: TRBV20-1; abundance: many; j_gene: TRBJ2-3; d_gene: TRBD1; CDR3nt: TGCAGTGCTAGTGGCGTGGACAGGCTAGGGGCAGATACGCAGTATTTT; CDR3aa: CSASGVDRLGADTQYF
v_gene: TRBV5-1; abundance: many; j_gene: TRBJ1-1; d_gene: -; CDR3nt: TGCGCCAGCAGCTTGGCAGATAACACTGAAGCTTTCTTT; CDR3aa: CASSLADNTEAFF
v_gene: TRBV27; abundance: many; j_gene: TRBJ2-7; d_gene: TRBD2; CDR3nt: TGTGCCAGCAGTTGGTTAGCGGGAGTGCACGAGCAGTACTTC; CDR3aa: CASSWLAGVHEQYF
v_gene: TRBV6-2/TRBV6-3; abundance: many; j_gene: TRBJ2-1; d_gene: -; CDR3nt: TGTGCCAGCAGTTACGGGTCTATCAATGAGCAGTTCTTC; CDR3aa: CASSYGSINEQFF
v_gene: TRBV6-5; abundance: many; j_gene: TRBJ2-7; d_gene: TRBD2; CDR3nt: TGTGCCAGCAGTTACTGGGCGGGAGGGGTCGTATACGAGCAGTACTTC; CDR3aa: CASSYWAGGVVYEQYF
v_gene: TRBV27; abundance: few; j_gene: TRBJ1-1; d_gene: TRBD1; CDR3nt: TGTGCCAGCACCGACAGGGAGACTGAAGCTTTCTTT; CDR3aa: CASTDRETEAFF
v_gene: TRBV14; abundance: many; j_gene: TRBJ2-3; d_gene: -; CDR3nt: TGTGCCAGCAGCCAAGAAGATAATACGCAGTATTTT; CDR3aa: CASSQEDNTQYF
v_gene: TRBV28; abundance: many; j_gene: TRBJ2-1; d_gene: -; CDR3nt: TGTGCCAGCAGTTTTCCGACAAGTAGCAGACAATACAATGAGCAGTTCTTC; CDR3aa: CASSFPTSSRQYNEQFF
v_gene: TRBV29-1; abundance: few; j_gene: TRBJ1-1; d_gene: TRBD1; CDR3nt: TGCAGCGTACGATCGGCAGGGGGCTACACTGAAGCTTTCTTT; CDR3aa: CSVRSAGGYTEAFF
v_gene: TRBV5-8; abundance: many; j_gene: TRBJ2-3; d_gene: TRBD2; CDR3nt: TGTGCCAGCAGCCCCAAACTAGCGGGAGGACCTGGTGATACGCAGTATTTT; CDR3aa: CASSPKLAGGPGDTQYF
v_gene: TRBV12-3/TRBV12-4; abundance: many; j_gene: TRBJ1-1; d_gene: TRBD1; CDR3nt: TGTGCCAGCAGTCCAAACACAGGGGCCGGAACTGAAGCTTTCTTT; CDR3aa: CASSPNTGAGTEAFF
v_gene: TRBV20-1; abundance: many; j_gene: TRBJ2-1; d_gene: -; CDR3nt: TGCAGTGCTAGAGTCCCAGGTATTGTTTACAATGAGCAGTTCTTC; CDR3aa: CSARVPGIVYNEQFF
v_gene: TRBV7-8; abundance: few; j_gene: TRBJ2-1; d_gene: -; CDR3nt: TGTGCCAGCAGCCGCAGGGGGCGGGAGGTCAATGAGCAGTTCTTC; CDR3aa: CASSRRGREVNEQFF
v_gene: TRBV6-1; abundance: many; j_gene: TRBJ1-2; d_gene: -; CDR3nt: TGTGCCAGCAGTGAGGGTGTGAACTATGGCTACACCTTC; CDR3aa: CASSEGVNYGYTF
v_gene: TRBV20-1; abundance: many; j_gene: TRBJ2-3; d_gene: TRBD2; CDR3nt: TGCAGTGCTAGAGATCAGGCGGCTAGCGGGAGAACAGATACGCAGTATTTT; CDR3aa: CSARDQAASGRTDTQYF
v_gene: TRBV7-9; abundance: many; j_gene: TRBJ2-1; d_gene: -; CDR3nt: TGTGCCAGCAGCCCCGACAGGAACCACAATGAGCAGTTCTTC; CDR3aa: CASSPDRNHNEQFF
v_gene: TRBV29-1; abundance: -; j_gene: TRBJ2-7; d_gene: -; CDR3nt: TGCAGCGTTGCATGGGGAACCCCCTACGAGCAGTACTTC; CDR3aa: CSVAWGTPYEQYF
v_gene: TRBV5-5; abundance: many; j_gene: TRBJ1-2; d_gene: -; CDR3nt: TGTGCCAGCAGCCCGCGACCCGGGACATACTATGGCTACACCTTC; CDR3aa: CASSPRPGTYYGYTF
v_gene: TRBV3-1; abundance: -; j_gene: TRBJ2-5; d_gene: TRBD2; CDR3nt: TGTGCCAGCAGCCAACCCGGGAGGAAGCAAGAGACCCAGTACTTC; CDR3aa: CASSQPGRKQETQYF
v_gene: TRBV6-5; abundance: many; j_gene: TRBJ2-6; d_gene: TRBD2; CDR3nt: TGTGCCAGCAGTTACACTAGCGGGAGGGCCAGGGGGGCCAACGTCCTGACTTTC; CDR3aa: CASSYTSGRARGANVLTF
v_gene: TRBV7-9; abundance: few; j_gene: TRBJ2-1; d_gene: TRBD2; CDR3nt: TGTGCCAGCAGCTTCGCGGGAGTGAACAATGAGCAGTTCTTC; CDR3aa: CASSFAGVNNEQFF
v_gene: TRBV15; abundance: many; j_gene: TRBJ1-5; d_gene: TRBD1; CDR3nt: TGTGCCACCAGAGGCGGGGGCCGGTCGGGCAGGGGGAATCAGCCCCAGCATTTT; CDR3aa: CATRGGGRSGRGNQPQHF
v_gene: TRBV7-2; abundance: many; j_gene: TRBJ2-1; d_gene: -; CDR3nt: TGTGCCAGCAGCTTAGCTGGAGGGCCGGAGAATGAGCAGTTCTTC; CDR3aa: CASSLAGGPENEQFF
v_gene: TRBV7-2; abundance: many; j_gene: TRBJ2-7; d_gene: -; CDR3nt: TGTGCCAGCAGCCCCTTTAGAGGGGGTGCCGAGCAGTACTTC; CDR3aa: CASSPFRGGAEQYF
v_gene: TRBV5-1; abundance: many; j_gene: TRBJ2-3; d_gene: -; CDR3nt: TGCGCCAGCAGCCGGGTAATCACAGATACGCAGTATTTT; CDR3aa: CASSRVITDTQYF
v_gene: TRBV20-1; abundance: many; j_gene: TRBJ2-4; d_gene: -; CDR3nt: TGCAGTGCTAGAGATTTTTCTGACAATCTAGCCAAAAACATTCAGTACTTC; CDR3aa: CSARDFSDNLAKNIQYF
v_gene: TRBV4-2; abundance: many; j_gene: TRBJ2-1; d_gene: TRBD2; CDR3nt: TGTGCCAGCAGCCAAAGCGGGATGCTCGCGTACAATGAGCAGTTCTTC; CDR3aa: CASSQSGMLAYNEQFF
v_gene: TRBV3-1; abundance: many; j_gene: TRBJ2-1; d_gene: -; CDR3nt: TGTGCCAGCAGCCAAGATAATAGGCCCAGTGAGCAGTTCTTC; CDR3aa: CASSQDNRPSEQFF
v_gene: TRBV28; abundance: many; j_gene: TRBJ2-7; d_gene: -; CDR3nt: TGTGCCAGCAGTTTAAGCGGCTCCACGGACTTC; CDR3aa: CASSLSGSTDF
v_gene: TRBV29-1; abundance: many; j_gene: TRBJ2-3; d_gene: -; CDR3nt: TGCAGCGTTGAGTCGCGGTACCGCACAGATACGCAGTATTTT; CDR3aa: CSVESRYRTDTQYF
v_gene: TRBV18; abundance: medium-sized; j_gene: TRBJ1-2; d_gene: TRBD1; CDR3nt: TGTGCCAGCTCATCCGGACAGGACTATGGCTACACCTTC; CDR3aa: CASSSGQDYGYTF
v_gene: TRBV9; abundance: many; j_gene: TRBJ2-2; d_gene: TRBD2; CDR3nt: TGTGCCAGCAGCGTAGAAAGCGGGAGGCGCACCGGGGAGCTGTTTTTT; CDR3aa: CASSVESGRRTGELFF
v_gene: TRBV9; abundance: many; j_gene: TRBJ2-5; d_gene: -; CDR3nt: TGTGCCAGCAGCGAGACGGTTTTCCAAGAGACCCAGTACTTC; CDR3aa: CASSETVFQETQYF
v_gene: TRBV20-1; abundance: many; j_gene: TRBJ2-1; d_gene: TRBD2; CDR3nt: TGCAGTGCTAGACTAGCGGGAGGGAGTGGCTCCTACAATGAGCAGTTCTTC; CDR3aa: CSARLAGGSGSYNEQFF
v_gene: TRBV27; abundance: many; j_gene: TRBJ2-2; d_gene: -; CDR3nt: TGTGCCAGCCGGACTGGAACGGGCATCGGGGAGCTGTTTTTT; CDR3aa: CASRTGTGIGELFF
v_gene: TRBV20-1; abundance: many; j_gene: TRBJ1-1; d_gene: -; CDR3nt: TGCAGTGCGAGCGGGCAGGTGAAGAACACTGAAGCTTTCTTT; CDR3aa: CSASGQVKNTEAFF
v_gene: TRBV24-1; abundance: many; j_gene: TRBJ2-1; d_gene: -; CDR3nt: TGTGCCACCAGTGACTCAACACGGCCAAGCAACAATGAGCAGTTCTTC; CDR3aa: CATSDSTRPSNNEQFF
v_gene: TRBV6-4; abundance: many; j_gene: TRBJ2-6; d_gene: -; CDR3nt: TGTGCCAGCAGTGACAGATCTGGGGCCAACGTCCTGACTTTC; CDR3aa: CASSDRSGANVLTF
v_gene: TRBV6-1; abundance: many; j_gene: TRBJ2-6; d_gene: -; CDR3nt: TGTGCCAGCAGTGAAGGGACGGAGAGCTCTGGGGCCAACGTCCTGACTTTC; CDR3aa: CASSEGTESSGANVLTF
v_gene: TRBV5-1; abundance: many; j_gene: TRBJ2-1; d_gene: TRBD2; CDR3nt: TGCGCCAGCAGGCAAAACGGACTAGCATCCTACAATGAGCAGTTCTTC; CDR3aa: CASRQNGLASYNEQFF